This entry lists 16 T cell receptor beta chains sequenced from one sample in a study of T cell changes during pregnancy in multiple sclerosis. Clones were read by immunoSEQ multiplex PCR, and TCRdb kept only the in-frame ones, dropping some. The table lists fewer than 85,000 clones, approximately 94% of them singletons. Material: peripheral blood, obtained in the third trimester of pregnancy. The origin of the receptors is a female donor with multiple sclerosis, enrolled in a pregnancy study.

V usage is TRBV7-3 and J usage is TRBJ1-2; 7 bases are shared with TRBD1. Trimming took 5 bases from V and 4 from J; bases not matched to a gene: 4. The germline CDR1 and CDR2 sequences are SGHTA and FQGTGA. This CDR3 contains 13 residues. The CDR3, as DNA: TGTGCCAGCAGCCCACAGGGGAGCTATGGCTACACCTTC. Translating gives CASSPQGSYGYTF.

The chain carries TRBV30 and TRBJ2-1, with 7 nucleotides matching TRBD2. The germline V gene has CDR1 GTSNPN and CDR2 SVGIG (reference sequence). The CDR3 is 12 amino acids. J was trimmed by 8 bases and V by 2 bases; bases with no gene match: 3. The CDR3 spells CAWSQGRDEQFF. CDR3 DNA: TGTGCCTGGAGTCAAGGGAGGGATGAGCAGTTCTTC. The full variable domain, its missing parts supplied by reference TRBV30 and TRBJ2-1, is SQTIHQWPATLVQPVGSPLSLECTVEGTSNPNLYWYRQAAGRGLQLLFYSVGIGQISSEVPQNLSASRPQDRQFILSSKKLLLSDSGFYLCAWSQGRDEQFFGPGTRLTVL.

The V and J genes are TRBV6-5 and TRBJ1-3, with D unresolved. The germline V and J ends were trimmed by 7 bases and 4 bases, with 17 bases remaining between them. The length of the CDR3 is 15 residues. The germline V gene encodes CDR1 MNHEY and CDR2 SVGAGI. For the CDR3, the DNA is TGTGCCAGCACCCGTCGTACGGACTTAGGAAACACCATATATTTT. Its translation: CASTRRTDLGNTIYF.

The CDR3 here is CASSVMNTEAFF. The CDR3, as DNA: TGTGCCAGCAGCGTTATGAACACTGAAGCTTTCTTT. The chain carries TRBV9 and TRBJ1-1, with D uncertain. The CDR3 runs to 12 residues. Germline V gene data show CDR1 as SGDLS and CDR2 as YYNGEE. V lost 2 bases and J 0 bases, leaving 2 bases between the germline ends.

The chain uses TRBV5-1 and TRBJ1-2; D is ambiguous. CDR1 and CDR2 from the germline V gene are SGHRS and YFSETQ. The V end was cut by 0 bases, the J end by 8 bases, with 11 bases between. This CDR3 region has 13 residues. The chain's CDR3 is CASSLDGEDGYTF. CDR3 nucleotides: TGCGCCAGCAGCTTGGACGGGGAGGACGGCTACACCTTC.

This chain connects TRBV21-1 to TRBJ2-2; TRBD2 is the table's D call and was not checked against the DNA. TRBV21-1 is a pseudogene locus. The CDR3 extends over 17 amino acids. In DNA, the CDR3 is TGTGCCAGCAGCAAAGACTGGAGGGTCAGGAACACCGGGGAGCTGTTTTTT. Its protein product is CASSKDWRVRNTGELFF.

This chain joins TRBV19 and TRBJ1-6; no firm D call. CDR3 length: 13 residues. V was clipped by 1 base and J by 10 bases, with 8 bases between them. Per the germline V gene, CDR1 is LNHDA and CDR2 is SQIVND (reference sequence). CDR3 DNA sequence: TGTGCCAGTAGTATAGTAGAGAGGTCACCCCTCCACTTT. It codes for CASSIVERSPLHF.

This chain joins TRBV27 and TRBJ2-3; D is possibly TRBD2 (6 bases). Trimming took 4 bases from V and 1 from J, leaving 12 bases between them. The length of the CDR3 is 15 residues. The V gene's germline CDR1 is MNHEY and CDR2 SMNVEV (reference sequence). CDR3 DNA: TGTGCCAGCAGTTCGTGGGGGACTGGCACAGATACGCAGTATTTT. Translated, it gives CASSSWGTGTDTQYF.

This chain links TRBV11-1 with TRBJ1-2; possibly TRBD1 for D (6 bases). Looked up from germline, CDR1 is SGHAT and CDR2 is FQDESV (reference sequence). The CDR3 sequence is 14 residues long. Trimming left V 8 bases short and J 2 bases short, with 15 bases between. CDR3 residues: CASATGLGNYGYTF. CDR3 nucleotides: TGTGCCAGCGCCACAGGGCTTGGCAACTATGGCTACACCTTC.

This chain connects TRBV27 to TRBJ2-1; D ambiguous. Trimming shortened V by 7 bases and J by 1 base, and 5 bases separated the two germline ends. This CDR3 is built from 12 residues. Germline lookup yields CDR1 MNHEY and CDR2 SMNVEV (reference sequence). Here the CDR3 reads CASIGSYNEQFF. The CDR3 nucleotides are TGTGCCAGCATCGGGTCCTACAATGAGCAGTTCTTC.

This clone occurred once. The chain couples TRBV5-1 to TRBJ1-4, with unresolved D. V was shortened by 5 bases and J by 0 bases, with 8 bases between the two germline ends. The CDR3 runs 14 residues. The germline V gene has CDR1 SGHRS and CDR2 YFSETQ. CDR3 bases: TGCGCCAGCAGTGCAGTCACAACTAATGAAAAACTGTTTTTT. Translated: CASSAVTTNEKLFF.

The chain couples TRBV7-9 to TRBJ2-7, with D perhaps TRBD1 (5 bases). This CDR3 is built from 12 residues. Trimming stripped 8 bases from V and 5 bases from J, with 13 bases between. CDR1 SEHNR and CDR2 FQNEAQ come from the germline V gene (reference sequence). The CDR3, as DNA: TGTGCCAGCGGACGATCAGGGCACGAGCAGTACTTC. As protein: CASGRSGHEQYF.

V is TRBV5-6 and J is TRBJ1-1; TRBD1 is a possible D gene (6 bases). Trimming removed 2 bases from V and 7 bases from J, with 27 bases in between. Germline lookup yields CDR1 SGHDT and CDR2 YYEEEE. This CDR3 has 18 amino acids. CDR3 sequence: CASSFYIPTWTDSFEAFF. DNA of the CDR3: TGTGCCAGCAGCTTTTATATCCCAACATGGACAGATTCCTTTGAAGCTTTCTTT.

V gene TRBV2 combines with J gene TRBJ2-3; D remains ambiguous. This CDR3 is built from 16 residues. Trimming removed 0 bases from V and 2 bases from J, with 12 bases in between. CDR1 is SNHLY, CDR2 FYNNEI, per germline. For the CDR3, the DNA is TGTGCCAGCAGTGAAGCGCTTCCACAGTTCACAGATACGCAGTATTTT. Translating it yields CASSEALPQFTDTQYF.

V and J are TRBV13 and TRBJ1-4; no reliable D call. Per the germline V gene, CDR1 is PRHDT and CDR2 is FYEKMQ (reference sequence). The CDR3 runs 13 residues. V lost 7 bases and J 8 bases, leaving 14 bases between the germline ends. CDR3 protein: CASTNPPPEKLFF. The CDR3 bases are TGTGCCAGCACTAACCCCCCCCCAGAAAAACTGTTTTTT.

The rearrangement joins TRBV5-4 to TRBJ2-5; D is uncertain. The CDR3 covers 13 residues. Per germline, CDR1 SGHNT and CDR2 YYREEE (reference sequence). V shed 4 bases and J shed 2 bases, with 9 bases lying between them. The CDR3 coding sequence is TGTGCCAGCAGCCCTGGCCTGCAAGAGACCCAGTACTTC. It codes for CASSPGLQETQYF.